This T cell receptor (beta chain) comes out of a study of blood T cell repertoires in COVID-19. Study summary: T cells, B-cell-depleted T cells, or PBMCs provided the cDNA or gDNA that served as material.

Germline lookup yields CDR1 SGHDT and CDR2 YYEEEE. The V gene end was trimmed by 2 bases and the J gene end by 7 bases; junction bases not matched to a gene: 9. The CDR3 length is 16 residues. Source study methods: Nucleated cell number was recorded as an estimate derived from reference gene primer amplification. Assay: immunoSEQ multiplex PCR; the TCRdb copy retains only in-frame clones and omits some. The V and J calls and clone size were taken over from that table, and D and trimming were inferred from the DNA. The sample carries 90,000 or so clones, less than 80% recorded once. The origin of this receptor is an elderly woman with acute or convalescent COVID-19. Sequenced input: peripheral blood. This chain links TRBV5-6 with TRBJ2-7; TRBD2 aligns across 13 bases. The CDR3 sequence is CASSFTSGGAVEEQYF. The CDR3 DNA reads TGTGCCAGCAGCTTTACTAGCGGGGGGGCGGTGGAGGAGCAGTACTTC.